This is a list of T cell receptor beta chains from one sample in a study of shared T cell receptors in the human thymus. The repertoire was sequenced with immunoSEQ multiplex PCR; TCRdb's copy has only in-frame clones and lacks some. In the table there are over 450,000 clones, around 82% of which are singletons. In addition, the sample was reused for a study of human thymus T cells.

The sequenced sample consisted of thymocytes. Source of these receptors: a boy under two years old with a congenital heart defect. CDR3s include the opening cysteine and the closing phenylalanine or tryptophan. D genes are given only for firm matches. Clone sizes are given selectively: once, few, many, or a class where the clone is expanded.

CDR3 DNA | CDR3 protein | V gene | D gene | clone size | J gene
TGTGCCAGTGAAAACGGGGGCTATGGCTACACCTTC | CASENGGYGYTF | TRBV19 | . | . | TRBJ1-2
TGTGCCAGCAGTGCCCCCGTCCTGGGCTCAGGGGAAGGCTACACCTTC | CASSAPVLGSGEGYTF | TRBV9 | . | . | TRBJ1-2
TGCGCCAGCAGTGAGTCAACTGTCGCAGTGCGGAGAAACACCATATATTTT | CASSESTVAVRRNTIYF | TRBV10-2 | . | . | TRBJ1-3
TGTGCCAGCAGCGTAGAAGCTAGGGGGGGCCCCTACGAGCAGTACTTC | CASSVEARGGPYEQYF | TRBV28 | . | . | TRBJ2-7
TGTGCCAGCAGCCTGGACAGGGGTTCGGAGACCCAGTACTTC | CASSLDRGSETQYF | TRBV5-5 | TRBD1 | . | TRBJ2-5
TGTGCCAGCAGTTATGAGGTGAACACTGAAGCTTTCTTT | CASSYEVNTEAFF | TRBV6-5 | . | . | TRBJ1-1
TGTGCCAGCAGCTCTGGACAAGGAAGAGATACGCAGTATTTT | CASSSGQGRDTQYF | TRBV7-9 | . | . | TRBJ2-3
TGTGCCAGCAGTCCACGGACTGCAACTAATGAAAAACTGTTTTTT | CASSPRTATNEKLFF | TRBV28 | . | . | TRBJ1-4
TGTGCCAGCAGTTCTGACAGGGGGCTTGACGAGCAGTACTTC | CASSSDRGLDEQYF | TRBV27 | TRBD1 | . | TRBJ2-7
TGTGCCAGCAGCGGGACAGGGGGCGCAGCTTTCTTT | CASSGTGGAAFF | TRBV7-3 | TRBD1 | . | TRBJ1-1
TGTGCCAGCACATCGGGGGGGTCCTCAATTGGCGGGGAGCTGTTTTTT | CASTSGGSSIGGELFF | TRBV13 | TRBD2 | . | TRBJ2-2
TGTGCCAGCAGCTTGGCCAGAAGCTCCTACAATGAGCAGTTCTTC | CASSLARSSYNEQFF | TRBV5-8 | . | . | TRBJ2-1
TGCGCCAGCAGCCAAGCTAGCGGGAAGACAGATACGCAGTATTTT | CASSQASGKTDTQYF | TRBV4-1 | TRBD2 | . | TRBJ2-3
TGTGCCACCAGCACCCTAGTGGCGGCCCGCACAGATACGCAGTATTTT | CATSTLVAARTDTQYF | TRBV15 | . | . | TRBJ2-3
TGTGCCAGCAGTCCGACTAGCGGGAGCTATGAGCAGTTCTTC | CASSPTSGSYEQFF | TRBV28 | TRBD2 | . | TRBJ2-1
TGTGCCAGCAGCAGTAGCGGCCGGAGCGACAATGAGCAGTTCTTC | CASSSSGRSDNEQFF | TRBV11-3 | . | once | TRBJ2-1
TGCAGCGTTGGGGGCTTGGGAGGACAGGATCCCTACAATGAGCAGTTCTTC | CSVGGLGGQDPYNEQFF | TRBV29-1 | . | . | TRBJ2-1
TGTGCCAGCAGGGGGCCTCAAAGCGAGCAGTACTTC | CASRGPQSEQYF | TRBV6-5 | . | few | TRBJ2-7
TGTGCCAGCAGCTTGTCGGACAGGGGGGGAAGAGAGCAGTACTTC | CASSLSDRGGREQYF | TRBV5-5 | TRBD1 | . | TRBJ2-7
TGTGCCAGCAGTGAATACTTCCGGGCTAGCGGGAACCTAGATACGCAGTATTTT | CASSEYFRASGNLDTQYF | TRBV25-1 | TRBD2 | . | TRBJ2-3
TGTGCCAGCAGCCAAGGACGCGAGCTAGCGGCACGCTACGAGCAGTACTTC | CASSQGRELAARYEQYF | TRBV14 | TRBD2 | . | TRBJ2-7
TGTGCCAGCAGCTCCGGGACAGCCAACTCTGGGGCCAACGTCCTGACTTTC | CASSSGTANSGANVLTF | TRBV5-8 | TRBD1 | few | TRBJ2-6
TGTGCCACCAGCCTTTCTCGGGACACCGCTAACTATGGCTACACCTTC | CATSLSRDTANYGYTF | TRBV15 | . | . | TRBJ1-2
TGTGCCAGCACTCCAGGGGATACAGATACGCAGTATTTT | CASTPGDTDTQYF | TRBV6-5 | . | . | TRBJ2-3
TGTGCCAGCAGCCCCCTCGGAGCGGGAGGGCCTCACTCCTACAATGAGCAGTTCTTC | CASSPLGAGGPHSYNEQFF | TRBV14 | TRBD2 | . | TRBJ2-1
TGTGCCAGCAGTTACCGAATGACAGGGGATTCCGAGCAGTACTTC | CASSYRMTGDSEQYF | TRBV6-7 | TRBD1 | . | TRBJ2-7
TGTGCCAGCAGCTTAGGTCCGGGAGAGAATGAGCAGTTCTTC | CASSLGPGENEQFF | TRBV11-3 | . | . | TRBJ2-1
TGTGCCAGCAGTAAGGACAGGGGAGGATACGAGCAGTACTTC | CASSKDRGGYEQYF | TRBV6-6 | TRBD1 | . | TRBJ2-7
TGTGCCAGCAGCTTAGGGCAGGGGGCCTCTGACTACGAGCAGTACTTC | CASSLGQGASDYEQYF | TRBV11-1 | TRBD1 | . | TRBJ2-7